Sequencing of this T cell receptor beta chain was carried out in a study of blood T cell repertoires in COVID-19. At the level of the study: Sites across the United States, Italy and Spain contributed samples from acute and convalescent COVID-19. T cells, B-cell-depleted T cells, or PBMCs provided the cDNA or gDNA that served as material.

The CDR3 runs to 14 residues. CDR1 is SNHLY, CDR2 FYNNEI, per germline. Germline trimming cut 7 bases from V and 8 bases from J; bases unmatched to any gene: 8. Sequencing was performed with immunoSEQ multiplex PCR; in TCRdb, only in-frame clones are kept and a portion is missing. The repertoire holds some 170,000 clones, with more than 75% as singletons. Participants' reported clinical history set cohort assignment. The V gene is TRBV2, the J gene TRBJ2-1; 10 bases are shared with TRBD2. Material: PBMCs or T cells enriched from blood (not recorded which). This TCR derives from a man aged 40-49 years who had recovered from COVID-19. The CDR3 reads CASKARTSGDEQFF. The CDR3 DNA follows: TGTGCCAGCAAGGCCCGAACTAGCGGGGATGAGCAGTTCTTC.